The present entry profiles one TCR beta chain with its context. The antigen remains unidentified. The CDR3 is 15 residues long. Trimming shortened V by 0 bases and J by 6 bases, and 13 bases separated the two germline ends. Germline V CDR1 and CDR2: SGHTS, YDEGEE. TCRdb ran MiXCR on the 5' RACE reads and lists one entry per CDR3 protein. Found here are 250,000 to 350,000 distinct CDR3 sequences, just under 9.5% of them singletons; the top ten hold about 7.1%. This sample was included in a study of identical twins. Study-wide results and caveats: Low generation-probability sequences were in excess among twin-shared out-of-frame alpha sequences.

The same sample was also studied in work on yellow fever vaccine responses in identical twins.

Specimen: CD8+ T cells sorted from blood. The sequence came from a woman between 18 and 29 years old in good health. The chain recombines TRBV5-8 with TRBJ2-1; perhaps TRBD2 as D (5 bases). In DNA form, the CDR3 reads TGTGCCAGCAGCTTGGGAGGAGCTAGCCGCAATGAGCAGTTCTTC. It is translated as CASSLGGASRNEQFF.